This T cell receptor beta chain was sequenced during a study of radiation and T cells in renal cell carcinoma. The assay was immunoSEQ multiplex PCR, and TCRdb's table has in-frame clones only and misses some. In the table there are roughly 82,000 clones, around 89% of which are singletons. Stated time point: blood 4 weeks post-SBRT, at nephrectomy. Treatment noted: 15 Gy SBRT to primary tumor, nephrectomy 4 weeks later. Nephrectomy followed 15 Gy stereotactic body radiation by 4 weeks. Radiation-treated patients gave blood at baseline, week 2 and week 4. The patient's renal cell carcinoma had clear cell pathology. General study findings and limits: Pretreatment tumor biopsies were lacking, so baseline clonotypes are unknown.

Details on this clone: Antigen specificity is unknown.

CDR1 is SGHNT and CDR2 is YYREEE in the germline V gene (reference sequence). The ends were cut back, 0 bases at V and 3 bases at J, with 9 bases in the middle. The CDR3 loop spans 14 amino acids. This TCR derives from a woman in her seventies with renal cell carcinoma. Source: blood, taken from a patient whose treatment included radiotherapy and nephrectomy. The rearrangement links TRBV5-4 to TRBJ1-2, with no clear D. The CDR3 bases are TGTGCCAGCAGCTTGGACAGTTGGGACTATGGCTACACCTTC. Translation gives CASSLDSWDYGYTF.